This T cell receptor beta chain emerged from a study of T cell repertoires in cytomegalovirus infection. Study as a whole: The authors relied on CMV epitopes, both recently identified HLA-C-restricted and well-studied HLA-B-restricted. Carrying CMV and the relevant HLA type showed in public TCR beta signatures. Study observations and caveats: Clonotype analysis showed dominance of the ex vivo response by HLA-C-restricted CMV-specific TCR beta clonotypes.

TCRdb processed the reads anew with MiXCR; each CDR3 protein has one entry. The table includes about half a million distinct CDR3 sequences, roughly a third detected once. This clonotype was seen more than once but under ten times. Its target is not known. Per the germline V gene, CDR1 is SGHVS and CDR2 is FNYEAQ. V was pared by 4 bases and J by 3 bases, with 5 bases of the junction left unmatched. The CDR3 has 14 residues. The J gene is TRBJ1-2, the V gene TRBV7-6; TRBD1 aligns across 7 bases. Sequenced material: cultured PBMCs, taken from culture after CMV antigen stimulation. This TCR came from a human donor in good health (CMV status not recorded). Some clones in this sample may be carry-over from other donors' samples. The CDR3 bases are TGTGCCAGCAGCTCACAGGGGTGGGACTATGGCTACACCTTC. Amino acids: CASSSQGWDYGYTF.